The T cell receptor (beta chain) described here comes from a study of human T cells and chemical hapten exposure. As to time point: patch test 2, 6 weeks after DPC sensitization. Noted treatment: therapeutic diphenylcyclopropenone sensitization with weekly scalp DPC. TCRdb reanalysed the RACE reads using MiXCR and keeps one entry per CDR3 protein. Of under 450,000 distinct CDR3 sequences listed, around 6% are singletons. The CDR3 spans 16 residues. The germline gives CDR1 MNHEY, CDR2 SVGAGI. The V gene end was trimmed by 10 bases and the J gene end by 0 bases; junction bases not matched to a gene: 13.

This specimen was whole blood, taken in connection with sensitization to the hapten diphenylcyclopropenone (DPC). The clonotype comes from a woman under 30 with alopecia areata. Some clones in this sample may be carry-over from other donors' samples. The chain employs TRBV6-5 and TRBJ2-7, with 9 nucleotides matching TRBD1. In DNA form, the CDR3 reads TGTGCCACCCGTGGGGCGAGGACAGGGGTCTCCTACGAGCAGTACTTC. Its translation is CATRGARTGVSYEQYF.